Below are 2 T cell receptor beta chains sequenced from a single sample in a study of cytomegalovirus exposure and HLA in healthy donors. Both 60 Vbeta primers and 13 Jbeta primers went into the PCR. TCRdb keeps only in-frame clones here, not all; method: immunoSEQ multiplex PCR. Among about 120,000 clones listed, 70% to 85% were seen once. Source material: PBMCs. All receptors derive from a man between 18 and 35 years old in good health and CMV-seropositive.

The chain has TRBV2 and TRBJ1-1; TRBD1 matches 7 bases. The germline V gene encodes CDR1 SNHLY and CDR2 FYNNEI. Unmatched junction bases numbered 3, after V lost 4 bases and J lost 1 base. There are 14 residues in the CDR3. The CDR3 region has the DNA TGTGCCAGCAGTGGACAGGGTGGGAACACTGAAGCTTTCTTT. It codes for CASSGQGGNTEAFF.

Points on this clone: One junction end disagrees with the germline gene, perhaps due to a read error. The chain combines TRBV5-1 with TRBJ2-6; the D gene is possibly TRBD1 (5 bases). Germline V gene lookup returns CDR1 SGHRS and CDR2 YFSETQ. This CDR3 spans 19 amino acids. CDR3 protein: CASSFSGWSRGSGANGLTF. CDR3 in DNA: TGCGCCAGCAGCTTTTCCGGGTGGTCTAGGGGCTCTGGGGCCAACGGCCTGACTTTC.